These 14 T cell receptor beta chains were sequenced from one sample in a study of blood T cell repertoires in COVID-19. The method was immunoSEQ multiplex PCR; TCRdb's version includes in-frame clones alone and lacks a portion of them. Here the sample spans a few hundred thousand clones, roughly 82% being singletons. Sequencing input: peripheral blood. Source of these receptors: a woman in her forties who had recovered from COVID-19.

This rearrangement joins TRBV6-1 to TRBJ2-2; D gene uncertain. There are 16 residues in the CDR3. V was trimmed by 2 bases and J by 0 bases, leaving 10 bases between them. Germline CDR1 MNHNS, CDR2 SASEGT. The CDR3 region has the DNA TGTGCCAGCAGTGAAAGAGGTAACGCGAACACCGGGGAGCTGTTTTTT. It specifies CASSERGNANTGELFF.

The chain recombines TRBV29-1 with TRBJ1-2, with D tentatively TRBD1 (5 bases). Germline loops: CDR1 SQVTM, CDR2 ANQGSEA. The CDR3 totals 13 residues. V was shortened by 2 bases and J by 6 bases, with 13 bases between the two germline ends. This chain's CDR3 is CSVEQGGVDGYTF. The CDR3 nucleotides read TGCAGCGTTGAACAGGGCGGCGTAGATGGCTACACCTTC.

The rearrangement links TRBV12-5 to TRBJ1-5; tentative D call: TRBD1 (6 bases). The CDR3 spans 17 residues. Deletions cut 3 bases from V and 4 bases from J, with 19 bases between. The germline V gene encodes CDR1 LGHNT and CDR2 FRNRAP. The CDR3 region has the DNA TGTGCTAGTGGTTTATTGGGAGGGGGTAGGGAGAATCAGCCCCAGCATTTT. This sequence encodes CASGLLGGGRENQPQHF.

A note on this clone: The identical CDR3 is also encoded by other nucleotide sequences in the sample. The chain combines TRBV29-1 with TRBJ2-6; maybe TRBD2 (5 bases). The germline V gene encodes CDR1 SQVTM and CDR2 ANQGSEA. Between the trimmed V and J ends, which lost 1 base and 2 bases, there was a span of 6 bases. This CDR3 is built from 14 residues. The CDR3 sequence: CSVEGGAGANVLTF. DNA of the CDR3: TGCAGCGTTGAAGGGGGAGCTGGGGCCAACGTCCTGACTTTC.

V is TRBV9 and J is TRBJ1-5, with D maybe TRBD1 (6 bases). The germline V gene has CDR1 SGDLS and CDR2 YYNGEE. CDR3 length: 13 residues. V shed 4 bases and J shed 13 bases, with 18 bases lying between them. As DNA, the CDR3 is TGTGCCAGCAGCCCAGCGTTTGTCAGGGGACAGCATTTT. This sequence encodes CASSPAFVRGQHF.

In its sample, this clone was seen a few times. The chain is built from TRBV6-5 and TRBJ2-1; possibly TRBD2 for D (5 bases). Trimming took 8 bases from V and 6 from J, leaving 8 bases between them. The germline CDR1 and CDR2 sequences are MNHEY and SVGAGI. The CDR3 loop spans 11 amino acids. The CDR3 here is CASGGVNEQFF. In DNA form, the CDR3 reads TGTGCCAGCGGAGGCGTCAATGAGCAGTTCTTC.

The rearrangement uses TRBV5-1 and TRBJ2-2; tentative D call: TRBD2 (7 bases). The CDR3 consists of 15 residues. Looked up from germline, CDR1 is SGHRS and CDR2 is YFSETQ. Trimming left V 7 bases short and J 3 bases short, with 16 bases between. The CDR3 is CASQDGGRYTGELFF. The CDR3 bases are TGCGCCAGCCAGGACGGGGGGCGGTACACCGGGGAGCTGTTTTTT. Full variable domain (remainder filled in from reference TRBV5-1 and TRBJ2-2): KAGVTQTPRYLIKTRGQQVTLSCSPISGHRSVSWYQQTPGQGLQFLFEYFSETQRNKGNFPGRFSGRQFSNSRSEMNVSTLELGDSALYLCASQDGGRYTGELFFGEGSRLTVL.

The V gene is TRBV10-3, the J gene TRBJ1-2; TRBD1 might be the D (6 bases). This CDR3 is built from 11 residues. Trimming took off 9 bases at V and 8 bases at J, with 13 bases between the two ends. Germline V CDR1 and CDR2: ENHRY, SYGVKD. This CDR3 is CAIGEGEGYTF. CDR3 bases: TGTGCCATAGGGGAGGGGGAAGGCTACACCTTC.

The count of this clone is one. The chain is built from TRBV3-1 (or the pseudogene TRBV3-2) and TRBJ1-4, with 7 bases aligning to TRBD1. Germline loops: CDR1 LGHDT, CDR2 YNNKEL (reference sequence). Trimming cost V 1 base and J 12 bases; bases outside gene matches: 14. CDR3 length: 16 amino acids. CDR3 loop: CASSQAGQAFGGELFF. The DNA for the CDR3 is TGTGCCAGCAGCCAAGCCGGACAGGCCTTCGGGGGGGAACTGTTTTTT.

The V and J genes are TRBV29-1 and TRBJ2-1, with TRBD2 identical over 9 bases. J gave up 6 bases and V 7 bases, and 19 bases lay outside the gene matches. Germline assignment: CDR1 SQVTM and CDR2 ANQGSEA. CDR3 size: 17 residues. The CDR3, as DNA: TGCAGCGCTGCTAAGAAGCGGGGGGATTTTCCGGGCAATGAGCAGTTCTTC. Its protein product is CSAAKKRGDFPGNEQFF.

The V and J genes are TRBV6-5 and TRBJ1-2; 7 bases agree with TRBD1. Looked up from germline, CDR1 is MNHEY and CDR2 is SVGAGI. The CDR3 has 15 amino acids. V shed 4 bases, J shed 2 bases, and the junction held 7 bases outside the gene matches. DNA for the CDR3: TGTGCCAGCAGTTCAAAGGGACAGAAAAACTATGGCTACACCTTC. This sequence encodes CASSSKGQKNYGYTF.

CDR3 in DNA: TGTGCCACCGAGCGGGCAGGGATGAGCTATGGCTACACCTTC. This translates into CATERAGMSYGYTF. The chain uses TRBV15 and TRBJ1-2; possible D gene TRBD1, 5 bases. Germline V gene data show CDR1 as LNHNV and CDR2 as YYDKDF (reference sequence). This CDR3 region has 14 residues. V gave up 8 bases and J gave up 4 bases, with 17 bases separating them.

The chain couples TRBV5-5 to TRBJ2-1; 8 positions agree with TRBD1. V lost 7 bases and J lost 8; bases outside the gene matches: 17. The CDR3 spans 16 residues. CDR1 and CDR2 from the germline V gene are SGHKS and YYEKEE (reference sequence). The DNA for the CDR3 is TGTGCCAGCGTCTGGGGAACGACAGGGGTTTTCGATGAGCAGTTCTTC. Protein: CASVWGTTGVFDEQFF.

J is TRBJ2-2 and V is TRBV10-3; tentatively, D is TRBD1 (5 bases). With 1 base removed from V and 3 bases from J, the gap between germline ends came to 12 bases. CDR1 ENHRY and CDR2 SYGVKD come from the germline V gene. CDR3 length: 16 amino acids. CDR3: CAISEFRVDDTGELFF. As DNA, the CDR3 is TGTGCCATCAGTGAGTTCAGGGTAGATGACACCGGGGAGCTGTTTTTT.